Sequencing of this T cell receptor (beta chain) was carried out in a study of T cell repertoires in cytomegalovirus infection. The CDR3 is 16 amino acids. The junction had 10 bases not matched to a gene; V was cut back by 5 bases and J by 4 bases. The germline CDR1 and CDR2 sequences are DFQATT and SNEGSKA (reference sequence). Each CDR3 protein is one row after TCRdb ran MiXCR on the reads. The sample has hundreds of thousands of distinct CDR3 sequences; around 32% are singletons. For this clonotype: Its specificity is unknown.

This specimen consisted of cultured PBMCs, obtained from culture after CMV antigen stimulation. The receptor comes from a human donor in good health (CMV status not recorded). Some clones in this sample may be carry-over from other donors' samples. V is TRBV20-1 and J is TRBJ2-1; 11 bases line up with TRBD2. The chain's CDR3 is CSAPSLTSGSYNEQFF. In DNA form, the CDR3 reads TGCAGTGCTCCGTCACTTACTAGCGGGAGTTACAATGAGCAGTTCTTC.